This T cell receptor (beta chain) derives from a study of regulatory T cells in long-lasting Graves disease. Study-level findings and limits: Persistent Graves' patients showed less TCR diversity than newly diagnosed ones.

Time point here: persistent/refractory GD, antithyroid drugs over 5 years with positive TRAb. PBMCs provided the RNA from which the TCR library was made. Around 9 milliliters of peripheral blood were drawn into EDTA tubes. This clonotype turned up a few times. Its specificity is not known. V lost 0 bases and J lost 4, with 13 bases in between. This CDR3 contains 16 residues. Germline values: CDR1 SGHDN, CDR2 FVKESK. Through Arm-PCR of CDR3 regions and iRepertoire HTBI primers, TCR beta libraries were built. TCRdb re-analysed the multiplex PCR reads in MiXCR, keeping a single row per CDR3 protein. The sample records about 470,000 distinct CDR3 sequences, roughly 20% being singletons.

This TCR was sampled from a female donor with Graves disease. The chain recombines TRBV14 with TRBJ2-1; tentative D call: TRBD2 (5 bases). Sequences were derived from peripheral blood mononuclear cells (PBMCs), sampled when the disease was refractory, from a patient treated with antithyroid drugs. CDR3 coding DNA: TGTGCCAGCAGCCAAGACACGGGAATGATATACAATGAGCAGTTCTTC. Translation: CASSQDTGMIYNEQFF.